This T cell receptor beta chain originates from a study of blood T cell repertoires in COVID-19. Across the study: Spain, Italy and the United States supplied samples that represented acute and convalescent COVID-19. In each case, the material was cDNA or gDNA derived from T cells, B-cell-depleted T cells, or PBMCs.

Germline assignment: CDR1 LNHDA and CDR2 SQIVND (reference sequence). The CDR3 contains 14 residues. Trimming pared 1 base from V and 9 bases from J, leaving 13 bases between. Original methodology: Counts of nucleated cells, estimated from reference gene primer amplification, were obtained. Libraries were prepared by immunoSEQ multiplex PCR; TCRdb keeps only in-frame clonotypes and omits some of them. V and J calls and clone size follow that table, whereas D and trimming were derived from the DNA. The sample contains 250,000 to 300,000 clones, around 83% of which appear only once. This clone turned up a few times.

The genes are TRBV19 and TRBJ2-4, with D possibly TRBD2 on 6 matching bases. Specimen: peripheral blood. This clonotype was sampled from a man younger than 35 with active or convalescent COVID-19. The CDR3 DNA sequence: TGTGCCAGTAGTATAGGGCGGGACCGTGTCATTCAGTACTTC. Protein sequence: CASSIGRDRVIQYF.